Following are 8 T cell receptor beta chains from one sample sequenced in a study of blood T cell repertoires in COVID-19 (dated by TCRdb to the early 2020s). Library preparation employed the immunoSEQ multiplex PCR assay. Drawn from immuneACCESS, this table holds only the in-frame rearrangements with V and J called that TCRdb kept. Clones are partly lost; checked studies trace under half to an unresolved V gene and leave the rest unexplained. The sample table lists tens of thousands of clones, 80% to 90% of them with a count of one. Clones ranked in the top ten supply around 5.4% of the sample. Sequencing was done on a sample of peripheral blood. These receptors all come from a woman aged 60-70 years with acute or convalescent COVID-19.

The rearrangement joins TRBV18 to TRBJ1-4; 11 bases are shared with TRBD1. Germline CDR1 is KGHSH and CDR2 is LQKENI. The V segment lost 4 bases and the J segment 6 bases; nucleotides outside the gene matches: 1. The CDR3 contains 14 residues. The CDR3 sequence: CASSRDRGDEKLFF. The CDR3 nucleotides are TGTGCCAGCTCACGGGACAGGGGGGATGAAAAACTGTTTTTT.

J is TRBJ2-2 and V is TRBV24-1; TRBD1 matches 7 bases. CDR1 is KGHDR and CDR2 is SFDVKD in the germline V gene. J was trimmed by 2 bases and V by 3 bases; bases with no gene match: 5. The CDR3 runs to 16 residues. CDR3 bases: TGTGCCACCAGTGATAAGGGGGCACAAAACACCGGGGAGCTGTTTTTT. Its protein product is CATSDKGAQNTGELFF.

The DNA for the CDR3 is TGTGCCAGCAGCGTACCTAGCGGGGGAAGAGGGAATGAGCAGTTCTTC. Translated, it gives CASSVPSGGRGNEQFF. The chain has TRBV7-2 and TRBJ2-1; 10 bases are a match to TRBD2. CDR1 and CDR2 (germline): SGHTA, FQGNSA. CDR3 size: 16 residues. V lost 5 bases and J lost 7; bases outside the gene matches: 11.

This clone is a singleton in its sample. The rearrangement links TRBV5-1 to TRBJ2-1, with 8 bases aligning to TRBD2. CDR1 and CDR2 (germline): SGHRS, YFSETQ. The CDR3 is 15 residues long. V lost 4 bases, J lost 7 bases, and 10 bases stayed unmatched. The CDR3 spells CASSPGVAGWNEQFF. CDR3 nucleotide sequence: TGCGCCAGCAGCCCCGGAGTAGCGGGGTGGAATGAGCAGTTCTTC. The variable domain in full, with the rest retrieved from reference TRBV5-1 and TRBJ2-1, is KAGVTQTPRYLIKTRGQQVTLSCSPISGHRSVSWYQQTPGQGLQFLFEYFSETQRNKGNFPGRFSGRQFSNSRSEMNVSTLELGDSALYLCASSPGVAGWNEQFFGPGTRLTVL.

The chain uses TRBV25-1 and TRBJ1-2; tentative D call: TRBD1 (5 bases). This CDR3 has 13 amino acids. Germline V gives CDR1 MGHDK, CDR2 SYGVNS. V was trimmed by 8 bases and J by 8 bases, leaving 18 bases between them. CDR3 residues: CASGRARGDGYTF. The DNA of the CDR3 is TGTGCCAGCGGGAGGGCCCGGGGCGACGGCTACACCTTC.

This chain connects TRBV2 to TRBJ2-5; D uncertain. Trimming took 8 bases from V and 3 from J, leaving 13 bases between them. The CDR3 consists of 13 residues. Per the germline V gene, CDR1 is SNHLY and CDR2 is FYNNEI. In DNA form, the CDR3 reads TGTGCCAGCTCAGTAAGTGGTGAAGAGACCCAGTACTTC. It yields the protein CASSVSGEETQYF. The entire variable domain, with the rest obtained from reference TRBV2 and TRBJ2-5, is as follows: EPEVTQTPSHQVTQMGQEVILRCVPISNHLYFYWYRQILGQKVEFLVSFYNNEISEKSEIFDDQFSVERPDGSNFTLKIRSTKLEDSAMYFCASSVSGEETQYFGPGTRLLVL.

CDR3 amino acids: CATGLAGLNNEQFF. Here the CDR3 DNA reads TGTGCCACCGGACTCGCGGGCCTCAACAATGAGCAGTTCTTC. This chain uses TRBV2 with TRBJ2-1, with D possibly TRBD2 on 5 matching bases. V gave up 10 bases and J gave up 5 bases, with 18 bases separating them. In germline, CDR1 is SNHLY, CDR2 FYNNEI. This CDR3 spans 14 amino acids.

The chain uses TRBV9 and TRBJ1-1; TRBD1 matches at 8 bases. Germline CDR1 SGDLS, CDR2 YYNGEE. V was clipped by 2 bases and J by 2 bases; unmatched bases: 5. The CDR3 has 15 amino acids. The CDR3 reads CASSVGTGLNTEAFF. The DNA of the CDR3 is TGTGCCAGCAGCGTTGGGACAGGCCTAAACACTGAAGCTTTCTTT.